A single sample is the source of the 11 T cell receptor beta chains below, sequenced in a study of blood T cells in healthy people across ages. Through a sample-barcoded 5' primer and a J-beta primer mix, a second PCR was run for roughly 6 to 11 cycles. TCRdb used MiXCR to reprocess the 5' RACE reads, holding one entry per CDR3 protein. Here the sample spans some 850,000 distinct CDR3 sequences, roughly 24% being singletons. This sample also belongs to another study, concerning T cells of mothers and their children.

Sample: blood. The receptors come from a boy under 18 in good health.

This clonotype has more than one count but fewer than ten. The CDR3 spells CASSAGPYNQETQYF. The CDR3, as DNA: TGTGCCAGCAGCGCTGGTCCCTATAACCAAGAGACCCAGTACTTC. The gene calls are TRBV7-2 and TRBJ2-5; D gene uncertain. With 5 bases removed from V and 0 bases from J, the gap between germline ends came to 13 bases. Germline CDR1 SGHTA, CDR2 FQGNSA. There are 15 residues in the CDR3.

The rearrangement joins TRBV7-9 to TRBJ2-6; no firm D call. Deletions cut 9 bases from V and 0 bases from J, with 3 bases between. The CDR3 consists of 12 residues. The V gene's germline CDR1 is SEHNR and CDR2 FQNEAQ (reference sequence). Here the CDR3 DNA reads TGTGCCAGTGACTCTGGGGCCAACGTCCTGACTTTC. Its translation is CASDSGANVLTF. The full variable domain, its missing parts supplied by reference TRBV7-9 and TRBJ2-6, is DTGVSQNPRHKITKRGQNVTFRCDPISEHNRLYWYRQTLGQGPEFLTYFQNEAQLEKSRLLSDRFSAERPKGSFSTLEIQRTEQGDSAMYLCASDSGANVLTFGAGSRLTVL.

This clonotype was seen only a few times. V and J are TRBV29-1 and TRBJ1-2, with D possibly being TRBD1 (6 bases). V lost 7 bases and J 8 bases, leaving 17 bases between the germline ends. The CDR3 totals 12 residues. CDR1 is SQVTM and CDR2 is ANQGSEA in the germline V gene. The CDR3 loop is CSEGGTSRGYTF. The CDR3 DNA sequence: TGCAGCGAAGGGGGGACCTCTAGGGGCTACACCTTC.

CDR3 coding DNA: TGTGCCAGCAGCTTACAGGGTCCCCATAATTCACCCCTCCACTTT. This sequence encodes CASSLQGPHNSPLHF. This rearrangement joins TRBV7-2 to TRBJ1-6; D is perhaps TRBD1 (5 bases). Per the germline V gene, CDR1 is SGHTA and CDR2 is FQGNSA. The CDR3 consists of 15 residues. V was trimmed by 2 bases and J by 5 bases, leaving 10 bases between them. Using reference TRBV7-2 and TRBJ1-6 for the parts outside the CDR3, the full variable domain is GAGVSQSPSNKVTEKGKDVELRCDPISGHTALYWYRQSLGQGLEFLIYFQGNSAPDKSGLPSDRFSAERTGGSVSTLTIQRTQQEDSAVYLCASSLQGPHNSPLHFGNGTRLTVT.

The rearrangement uses TRBV6-5 and TRBJ1-2; the D gene is possibly TRBD1 (5 bases). CDR3 length: 15 residues. The germline gives CDR1 MNHEY, CDR2 SVGAGI. The germline V and J ends were trimmed by 0 bases and 2 bases, with 10 bases remaining between them. In DNA, the CDR3 is TGTGCCAGCAGTTACTCCAGGGCGATAAACTATGGCTACACCTTC. Protein: CASSYSRAINYGYTF.

This chain connects TRBV20-1 to TRBJ2-1; 9 nucleotides match TRBD1. The DNA end is a closer match to TRBJ2-5, so the J assignment may be wrong. The CDR3 is 17 residues long. CDR1 is DFQATT, CDR2 SNEGSKA, per germline (reference sequence). In DNA form, the CDR3 reads TGCAGTGCTAGGGGGCCACCGGGACAGGGAGGTGATGAGACCCAGTACTTC. As protein: CSARGPPGQGGDETQYF.

The J gene is TRBJ1-2, the V gene TRBV10-3; possibly TRBD1 for D (6 bases). This CDR3 comprises 13 residues. CDR1 and CDR2 from the germline V gene are ENHRY and SYGVKD. V shed 4 bases and J shed 3 bases, with 9 bases lying between them. The DNA for the CDR3 is TGTGCCATCAGTGTACAGGGTGACTATGGCTACACCTTC. This sequence encodes CAISVQGDYGYTF.

The CDR3: CASSTGAWDTDTQYF. The CDR3 DNA reads as TGTGCCAGCAGTACAGGGGCGTGGGACACAGATACGCAGTATTTT. This rearrangement joins TRBV28 to TRBJ2-3; TRBD1 aligns across 7 bases. The CDR3 contains 15 residues. From germline, CDR1 is MDHEN and CDR2 SYDVKM. V dropped 5 bases and J dropped 2; count of bases not matched to a gene: 7.

This clonotype has just one count. A read error is possible here, since a much larger clone lies one base away. The V gene is TRBV10-1, the J gene TRBJ2-5; TRBD2 matches 10 bases. This CDR3 is built from 15 residues. CDR1 WNHNN and CDR2 SYGVQD come from the germline V gene (reference sequence). CDR3 coding DNA: TGCGCCAGCAGTCGGCTAGCGGGGGTGGATGAGACCCGGTACTTC. As protein: CASSRLAGVDETRYF.

The CDR3 DNA is TGTGCCAGCAGCGTAGAGACAGGGGCTAGGGGCTACACCTTC. The encoded protein is CASSVETGARGYTF. The gene calls are TRBV9 and TRBJ1-2; TRBD1 matches at 8 bases. J gave up 8 bases and V 0 bases, and 6 bases lay outside the gene matches. The CDR3 totals 14 residues. Germline CDR1 is SGDLS and CDR2 is YYNGEE.

This clonotype was seen at least ten times. V and J are TRBV6-4 and TRBJ2-3, with TRBD2 matching 10 bases. Losses at the gene ends were 5 bases for V and 1 base for J; bases not matched to a gene: 3. The CDR3 totals 15 residues. Germline V gene lookup returns CDR1 MRHNA and CDR2 SNTAGT. The CDR3 coding sequence is TGTGCCAGCAGTTCCGGGACTAGCGGCACAGATACGCAGTATTTT. This sequence encodes CASSSGTSGTDTQYF.